These 32 T cell receptor beta chains originate from one sample sequenced in a study of TIL therapy for anti-PD-1-resistant metastatic lung cancer. Sample time point: pre-treatment sample, taken before nivolumab and TIL therapy. The libraries were made with immunoSEQ v3. Libraries were prepared by immunoSEQ multiplex PCR; TCRdb keeps only in-frame clonotypes and omits some of them. The sample lists about 43,000 clones; about 80% were seen once. The sequenced sample was blood, obtained at baseline. Receptors were obtained from a man in his sixties or seventies with non-small cell lung cancer.

V is TRBV5-1 and J is TRBJ1-5; D is perhaps TRBD1 (6 bases). CDR1 is SGHRS and CDR2 is YFSETQ in the germline V gene. V was cut by 1 base and J by 2 bases, with 16 bases left in between. CDR3 length: 17 residues. The DNA for the CDR3 is TGCGCCAGCAGCTTGTTAATTGGAGGACAGCGCAATCAGCCCCAGCATTTT. This translates into CASSLLIGGQRNQPQHF.

The chain employs TRBV29-1 and TRBJ2-5; D perhaps matches TRBD2 (6 bases). The CDR3 spans 14 residues. V was cut by 4 bases and J by 5 bases, with 17 bases left in between. Per the germline V gene, CDR1 is SQVTM and CDR2 is ANQGSEA. DNA for the CDR3: TGCAGCGTTGGGGGGTTGGGGGGAGATGAGACCCAGTACTTC. Translated, it gives CSVGGLGGDETQYF.

The V and J genes are TRBV27 and TRBJ2-3; 10 positions agree with TRBD2. V was clipped by 2 bases and J by 0 bases; unmatched bases: 8. Germline CDR1 and CDR2: MNHEY and SMNVEV (reference sequence). This CDR3 contains 18 residues. The CDR3 bases are TGTGCCAGCAGTTTACGTCCTAGCGGGAGTGGAAGCACAGATACGCAGTATTTT. Translated, it gives CASSLRPSGSGSTDTQYF.

This chain links TRBV9 with TRBJ2-5; D not certain. With 3 bases removed from V and 2 bases from J, the gap between germline ends came to 8 bases. CDR1 SGDLS and CDR2 YYNGEE come from the germline V gene. The CDR3 is made up of 13 amino acids. For the CDR3, the DNA is TGTGCCAGCAGCGACCGAACACAAGAGACCCAGTACTTC. Protein: CASSDRTQETQYF.

This clone was seen a few times. The chain uses TRBV14 and TRBJ2-2; no definite D call. Germline CDR1 reads SGHDN; CDR2 reads FVKESK. V was trimmed by 0 bases and J by 5 bases, leaving 13 bases between them. This CDR3 has 16 residues. The CDR3 spells CASSQDFYSGTGELFF. The CDR3 region has the DNA TGTGCCAGCAGCCAAGATTTTTATTCGGGTACCGGGGAGCTGTTTTTT.

This chain joins TRBV14 and TRBJ2-1; the match to TRBD2 covers 11 bases. V shed 4 bases, J shed 3 bases, and the junction held 11 bases outside the gene matches. In germline, CDR1 is SGHDN, CDR2 FVKESK. The CDR3 totals 18 residues. The CDR3 DNA sequence: TGTGCCAGCAGCCTACGGACTAGCGGGCGATTGAACTACAATGAGCAGTTCTTC. This codes for CASSLRTSGRLNYNEQFF.

The chain combines TRBV11-2 with TRBJ2-3; D is undetermined. The length of the CDR3 is 12 residues. Germline V gene lookup returns CDR1 SGHAT and CDR2 FQNNGV. V lost 4 bases to trimming and J lost 4 bases, with 6 bases between them. CDR3 coding DNA: TGTGCCAGCAGCTCCTCGGCAGATACGCAGTATTTT. It codes for CASSSSADTQYF.

This CDR3 is CATRTVVNQPQHF. Here the CDR3 DNA reads TGTGCCACCCGGACAGTAGTTAATCAGCCCCAGCATTTT. The chain recombines TRBV28 with TRBJ1-5; a weak D match, TRBD1 (6 bases). CDR3 length equals 13 residues. Deletions cut 10 bases from V and 4 bases from J, with 14 bases between. In germline, CDR1 is MDHEN, CDR2 SYDVKM.

The chain carries TRBV6-6 and TRBJ2-1, with a weak D call TRBD1 (7 bases). The length of the CDR3 is 15 residues. Trimming cost V 2 bases and J 4 bases, with 12 bases left between them. The germline CDR1 and CDR2 sequences are MNHNY and SVGAGI (reference sequence). CDR3 coding DNA: TGTGCCAGCAGTTACGGCGGGACAGTTTACAATGAGCAGTTCTTC. Encoded protein: CASSYGGTVYNEQFF.

CDR3 coding DNA: TGTGCCAGCAGTAATCAGGTCCCTGGGGCCAACGTCCTGACTTTC. It translates to CASSNQVPGANVLTF. The chain has TRBV25-1 and TRBJ2-6; no reliable D call. The CDR3 covers 15 residues. CDR1 and CDR2 from the germline V gene are MGHDK and SYGVNS. V was pared by 5 bases and J by 2 bases, with 10 bases between.

The V and J genes are TRBV7-9 and TRBJ2-1; the D gene could be TRBD1 or TRBD2 (5 bases each). This CDR3 has 15 residues. CDR1 and CDR2 (germline): SEHNR, FQNEAQ (reference sequence). Trimming stripped 5 bases from V and 0 bases from J, with 11 bases between. The CDR3 is CASSTGPSSYNEQFF. CDR3 DNA sequence: TGTGCCAGCAGCACGGGACCAAGCTCCTACAATGAGCAGTTCTTC. The whole variable domain, remainder taken from reference TRBV7-9 and TRBJ2-1, is DTGVSQNPRHKITKRGQNVTFRCDPISEHNRLYWYRQTLGQGPEFLTYFQNEAQLEKSRLLSDRFSAERPKGSFSTLEIQRTEQGDSAMYLCASSTGPSSYNEQFFGPGTRLTVL.

The chain links TRBV11-2 to TRBJ1-1, with D hard to call. The CDR3 is 14 residues long. The germline V gene encodes CDR1 SGHAT and CDR2 FQNNGV. V was shortened by 1 base and J by 0 bases, with 6 bases between the two germline ends. The CDR3 nucleotides are TGTGCCAGCAGCTTAGTACAGATGAACACTGAAGCTTTCTTT. This translates into CASSLVQMNTEAFF.

The chain joins TRBV6-6 to TRBJ2-3; no definite D call. This CDR3 has 14 amino acids. Trimming removed 0 bases at V and 1 base at J, with 5 bases between. Germline V lookup: CDR1 MNHNY, CDR2 SVGAGI (reference sequence). The CDR3 DNA is TGTGCCAGCAGTTACTCGACGGGCACAGATACGCAGTATTTT. Its translation: CASSYSTGTDTQYF.

J is TRBJ1-4 and V is TRBV6-5; D unresolved. CDR1 is MNHEY and CDR2 is SVGAGI in the germline V gene. The CDR3 is made up of 14 amino acids. Trimming took off 6 bases at V and 3 bases at J, with 11 bases between the two ends. The CDR3 DNA follows: TGTGCCAGCAGACGCGACACATCTAATGAAAAACTGTTTTTT. It encodes CASRRDTSNEKLFF.

The rearrangement joins TRBV6-5 to TRBJ1-2; 12 bases are shared with TRBD1. With V trimmed by 6 bases and J by 2 bases, 4 bases remained unmatched. Germline V gives CDR1 MNHEY, CDR2 SVGAGI. This CDR3 has 15 amino acids. CDR3 sequence reads: CASRGTGGLNYGYTF. In DNA, the CDR3 is TGTGCCAGCAGGGGGACAGGGGGCTTGAACTATGGCTACACCTTC.

As concerns this clone: A read error may produce the germline difference seen at one junction end. This chain joins TRBV18 and TRBJ2-7, with D possibly being TRBD2 (6 bases). The CDR3 sequence is 14 residues long. CDR1 and CDR2 from the germline V gene are KGHSH and LQKENI. CDR3 residues: CASSPVAGSSEQYF. CDR3 in DNA: TGTGCCAGCTCACCAGTTGCGGGATCCTCCGAGCAGTACTTC.

The chain employs TRBV6-5 and TRBJ2-1; D might be TRBD2 (5 bases). V lost 6 bases and J lost 2, with 14 bases in between. Germline lookup yields CDR1 MNHEY and CDR2 SVGAGI. CDR3 length equals 15 residues. The CDR3 loop reads CASSVGFGTYNEQFF. The CDR3 bases are TGTGCCAGCAGCGTAGGCTTCGGGACCTACAATGAGCAGTTCTTC.

The V and J genes are TRBV10-3 and TRBJ1-2, with TRBD1 as a possible D gene (5 bases). Deletions cut 2 bases from V and 2 bases from J, with 6 bases between. From germline, CDR1 is ENHRY and CDR2 SYGVKD. The CDR3 has 13 residues. The CDR3 coding sequence is TGTGCCATCAGTGAGGCAGGGAACTATGGCTACACCTTC. It codes for CAISEAGNYGYTF.

This clone is a singleton in its sample. This chain uses TRBV10-3 with TRBJ1-5; 8 bases agree with TRBD1. Germline V CDR1 and CDR2: ENHRY, SYGVKD. V shed 2 bases, J shed 3 bases, and the junction held 3 bases outside the gene matches. This CDR3 contains 15 residues. The CDR3 DNA reads TGTGCCATCAGTGAGGGACAGGGTCCCAATCAGCCCCAGCATTTT. The encoded protein is CAISEGQGPNQPQHF.

The chain links TRBV27 to TRBJ1-2, with 8 bases fitting TRBD1. The CDR3 loop spans 14 amino acids. The junction had 7 bases not matched to a gene; V was cut back by 5 bases and J by 5 bases. Germline V lookup: CDR1 MNHEY, CDR2 SMNVEV (reference sequence). The CDR3 DNA reads as TGTGCCAGCAGTCCAGGGACAGGAGCTTATGGCTACACCTTC. Translation gives CASSPGTGAYGYTF.

CDR3 sequence (DNA): TGCGCCAGCGGAGGGGCAGGGGGAACAGATACGCAGTATTTT. Its protein product is CASGGAGGTDTQYF. J is TRBJ2-3 and V is TRBV5-1; D perhaps matches TRBD1 (7 bases). Trimming took off 7 bases at V and 3 bases at J, with 15 bases between the two ends. There are 14 residues in the CDR3. Germline CDR1 is SGHRS and CDR2 is YFSETQ.

V gene TRBV30 combines with J gene TRBJ2-2; 7 bases agree with TRBD1. Per germline, CDR1 GTSNPN and CDR2 SVGIG (reference sequence). This CDR3 comprises 15 residues. Trimming took 5 bases from V and 5 from J; bases not matched to a gene: 11. The DNA of the CDR3 is TGTGCCTGGGGCCTAGGGGACAGAACAACCGGGGAGCTGTTTTTT. Translating gives CAWGLGDRTTGELFF.

The gene calls are TRBV6-1 and TRBJ2-3; TRBD2 matches at 8 bases. Germline V CDR1 and CDR2: MNHNS, SASEGT. Germline trimming cut 7 bases from V and 4 bases from J; bases unmatched to any gene: 10. The CDR3 length is 15 residues. The DNA for the CDR3 is TGTGCCAGCAAGTCCGGGACTAGGGGACCAGATACGCAGTATTTT. This sequence encodes CASKSGTRGPDTQYF.

The chain couples TRBV7-8 to TRBJ2-1; D is unclear. V lost 1 base to trimming and J lost 1 base, with 5 bases between them. The CDR3 is made up of 14 amino acids. Germline CDR1 is SGHVS and CDR2 is FQNEAQ. This CDR3 is CASSLGGSYNEQFF. CDR3 bases: TGTGCCAGCAGCTTAGGTGGTTCCTACAATGAGCAGTTCTTC.

This CDR3 reads CASGLEWADTQYF. In DNA form, the CDR3 reads TGTGCTAGTGGTTTAGAGTGGGCAGATACGCAGTATTTT. V usage is TRBV12-5 and J usage is TRBJ2-3; D ambiguous. This CDR3 is 13 amino acids long. Per germline, CDR1 LGHNT and CDR2 FRNRAP. The ends were cut back, 3 bases at V and 4 bases at J, with 8 bases in the middle.

This clone was picked up a small number of times. V and J are TRBV6-5 and TRBJ2-7; 13 nucleotides agree with TRBD2. There are 13 residues in the CDR3. V shed 11 bases and J 5 bases; nucleotides not matched to a gene: 6. Germline-derived CDR1 and CDR2 are MNHEY and SVGAGI. This CDR3 is CASRGLAGNEQYF. The CDR3 DNA is TGTGCCTCCCGGGGACTAGCGGGAAACGAGCAGTACTTC.

The sample holds one count of this clone. CDR3 protein: CASSIGAVDTGELFF. The DNA for the CDR3 is TGTGCCAGTAGTATAGGAGCGGTGGACACCGGGGAGCTGTTTTTT. The gene calls are TRBV19 and TRBJ2-2; maybe TRBD2 (5 bases). Germline V gene data show CDR1 as LNHDA and CDR2 as SQIVND (reference sequence). The CDR3 has 15 amino acids. V lost 1 base and J lost 3, with 9 bases in between.

V and J are TRBV7-2 and TRBJ2-3, with 9 bases identical to TRBD2. The CDR3 totals 15 residues. Germline loops: CDR1 SGHTA, CDR2 FQGNSA. The ends lost 0 bases at V and 3 bases at J; junction bases unmatched: 1. CDR3 amino acids: CASSLASGRTDTQYF. DNA of the CDR3: TGTGCCAGCAGCTTAGCTAGCGGGAGAACAGATACGCAGTATTTT.

The chain is built from TRBV2 and TRBJ2-5; 11 bases agree with TRBD2. The CDR3 extends over 15 amino acids. Germline V gene sequence: CDR1 SNHLY, CDR2 FYNNEI. The ends lost 6 bases at V and 4 bases at J; junction bases unmatched: 7. CDR3 DNA: TGTGCCAGCAGGAAGACTAGCGGGATTACAGAGACCCAGTACTTC. It codes for CASRKTSGITETQYF.

The CDR3 nucleotides read TGTGCCATCAGTGTGGAAGGGATGGAGACCCAGTACTTC. The encoded protein is CAISVEGMETQYF. V usage is TRBV10-3 and J usage is TRBJ2-5; D uncertain. The CDR3 runs to 13 residues. The V gene lost 4 bases and the J gene lost 5 bases, with 11 bases spanning the gap. Per the germline V gene, CDR1 is ENHRY and CDR2 is SYGVKD.

The chain joins TRBV5-5 to TRBJ1-1; no clear D. The CDR3 contains 13 residues. Trimming cost V 1 base and J 4 bases, with 8 bases left between them. From germline, CDR1 is SGHKS and CDR2 YYEKEE (reference sequence). CDR3 DNA sequence: TGTGCCAGCAGCTTGTCCCCGGCCACTGAAGCTTTCTTT. Translation gives CASSLSPATEAFF.

In the case of this clone: In the same sample, other DNA sequences code for this CDR3. J is TRBJ1-5 and V is TRBV25-1; 7 bases fit TRBD1. Germline loops: CDR1 MGHDK, CDR2 SYGVNS. The CDR3 runs 15 residues. V shed 6 bases, J shed 1 base, and the junction held 6 bases outside the gene matches. The CDR3 sequence: CASRGGTASNQPQHF. The CDR3 DNA reads as TGTGCCAGCAGGGGCGGGACAGCCAGCAATCAGCCCCAGCATTTT.